The clone carrying this T cell receptor (beta chain) occurred a few times. Its antigen is unidentified. V gave up 2 bases and J gave up 13 bases, with 18 bases separating them. Germline V lookup: CDR1 MNHEY, CDR2 SVGEGT. CDR3 length: 14 amino acids. This entry belongs to a study of blood T cells in healthy people across ages. Study-wide results and limits: The long-lived group displayed more naive CD4+ cells, plus higher diversity, than the aged donors did.

A J-beta primer mix and a sample-barcoded 5' primer were used in a second PCR of about 7 to 12 cycles. TCRdb redid the calling of the 5' RACE reads with MiXCR, one entry per CDR3 protein. The table shows 980,000 or so distinct CDR3 sequences, with approximately 49% occurring only once. The source material was blood. V usage is TRBV6-2 or TRBV6-3 and J usage is TRBJ2-4, with D possibly called TRBD1 or TRBD2 (5 bases each). The receptor comes from a man aged 25 to 40 in good health. The CDR3 is CASSYPGTHYLQYF. The CDR3 DNA sequence: TGTGCCAGCAGTTACCCCGGGACGCACTACCTCCAGTACTTC.